Below are 25 T cell receptor beta chains sequenced from a single sample in a study of blood T cell repertoires in COVID-19. Profiled with immunoSEQ multiplex PCR; TCRdb holds only in-frame clones, not every one. This sample yields over 300,000 clones, of which about nine tenths are seen a single time; about 10% belongs to the top ten. Specimen: PBMCs or T cells enriched from blood (not recorded which). The source is a woman aged 18-30 years who had recovered from COVID-19.

This clone was seen only once. The V call is TRBV18, the J call TRBJ1-2, with D unclear. The CDR3 consists of 15 residues. Trimming pared 3 bases from V and 8 bases from J, leaving 19 bases between. In germline, CDR1 is KGHSH, CDR2 LQKENI. The CDR3 loop reads CASSPHRTPDEGYTF. CDR3 DNA sequence: TGTGCCAGCTCACCCCATCGGACTCCGGATGAGGGCTACACCTTC.

The chain has TRBV23-1 and TRBJ2-5, with TRBD1 matching 7 bases. TRBV23-1 is reported as an ORF; its role is uncertain. The CDR3 covers 15 residues. V was pared by 3 bases and J by 4 bases, with 8 bases of the junction left unmatched. CDR3 residues: CASSHKTGWAETQYF. CDR3 sequence (DNA): TGCGCCAGCAGTCACAAGACAGGGTGGGCAGAGACCCAGTACTTC.

In this sample, this clone turned up once. V is TRBV3-1 (or the pseudogene TRBV3-2) and J is TRBJ2-5; the match to TRBD2 covers 7 bases. V lost 0 bases, J lost 1 base, and 8 bases stayed unmatched. The CDR3 spans 17 residues. Germline V lookup: CDR1 LGHDT, CDR2 YNNKEL (reference sequence). The chain's CDR3 is CASSQDSPASGQETQYF. CDR3 in DNA: TGTGCCAGCAGCCAAGATAGCCCGGCTAGCGGCCAAGAGACCCAGTACTTC.

This clone has a handful of counts. The chain couples TRBV7-9 to TRBJ1-5; D is perhaps TRBD1 (5 bases). Trimming removed 0 bases from V and 0 bases from J, with 9 bases in between. The CDR3 is 16 residues long. The germline gives CDR1 SEHNR, CDR2 FQNEAQ (reference sequence). The CDR3 sequence: CASSLAGGVSNQPQHF. The CDR3 DNA is TGTGCCAGCAGCTTAGCGGGAGGGGTTAGCAATCAGCCCCAGCATTTT. Based on the CDR3 plus reference TRBV7-9 and TRBJ1-5, the full variable domain is DTGVSQNPRHKITKRGQNVTFRCDPISEHNRLYWYRQTLGQGPEFLTYFQNEAQLEKSRLLSDRFSAERPKGSFSTLEIQRTEQGDSAMYLCASSLAGGVSNQPQHFGDGTRLSIL.

The J gene is TRBJ1-2, the V gene TRBV5-1; 8 positions match TRBD1. The germline gives CDR1 SGHRS, CDR2 YFSETQ. V gave up 2 bases and J gave up 7 bases; unmatched junction bases: 7. The CDR3 totals 14 residues. For the CDR3, the DNA is TGCGCCAGCAGCTTCAGAGACAGGGGATCTGGCTACACCTTC. Encoded protein: CASSFRDRGSGYTF.

The CDR3 sequence is CASSLHTGASTDTQYF. CDR3 nucleotide sequence: TGTGCCAGCAGCTTACATACAGGGGCTAGCACAGATACGCAGTATTTT. The V call is TRBV13, the J call TRBJ2-3, with TRBD1 matching over 7 bases. Losses at the gene ends were 2 bases for V and 0 bases for J; bases not matched to a gene: 5. The V gene's germline CDR1 is PRHDT and CDR2 FYEKMQ (reference sequence). This CDR3 is 16 amino acids long.

The chain carries TRBV7-2 and TRBJ2-7, with TRBD2 matching 14 bases. The CDR3 has 14 residues. J was trimmed by 6 bases and V by 3 bases; bases with no gene match: 1. Germline V gives CDR1 SGHTA, CDR2 FQGNSA. This CDR3 reads CASSLGTSGSEQYF. Written as DNA, the CDR3 is TGTGCCAGCAGCTTGGGGACTAGCGGGAGCGAGCAGTACTTC.

Ten or more counts support this clone. This sequence joins TRBV7-9 and TRBJ1-2; the match to TRBD1 covers 8 bases. The ends lost 5 bases at V and 8 bases at J; junction bases unmatched: 4. The germline V gene has CDR1 SEHNR and CDR2 FQNEAQ (reference sequence). The CDR3 length is 12 residues. The DNA for the CDR3 is TGTGCCAGCAGCCCCCGACAGGGGGGCTACACCTTC. Translation: CASSPRQGGYTF.

This chain joins TRBV6-1 and TRBJ2-3; TRBD2 matches 8 bases. Unmatched junction bases numbered 7, after V lost 3 bases and J lost 2 bases. Germline V gene lookup returns CDR1 MNHNS and CDR2 SASEGT. The CDR3 has 16 residues. The CDR3 sequence is CASSDPGGRNTDTQYF. The CDR3 DNA reads as TGTGCCAGCAGTGATCCGGGCGGGAGGAACACAGATACGCAGTATTTT.

The V and J genes are TRBV5-1 and TRBJ2-3; 9 bases are shared with TRBD2. This CDR3 comprises 16 residues. Losses at the gene ends were 0 bases for V and 0 bases for J; bases not matched to a gene: 2. The germline CDR1 and CDR2 sequences are SGHRS and YFSETQ. CDR3 residues: CASSLVSGSSTDTQYF. In nucleotides, the CDR3 is TGCGCCAGCAGCTTGGTTAGCGGGAGCAGCACAGATACGCAGTATTTT. Full variable domain (missing parts from reference TRBV5-1 and TRBJ2-3): KAGVTQTPRYLIKTRGQQVTLSCSPISGHRSVSWYQQTPGQGLQFLFEYFSETQRNKGNFPGRFSGRQFSNSRSEMNVSTLELGDSALYLCASSLVSGSSTDTQYFGPGTRLTVL.

V usage is TRBV19 and J usage is TRBJ1-5; 8 bases are shared with TRBD1. This CDR3 region has 14 residues. CDR1 and CDR2 (germline): LNHDA, SQIVND (reference sequence). V shed 7 bases and J 5 bases; nucleotides not matched to a gene: 7. In DNA, the CDR3 is TGTGCCAGTACCTGGACAGGGAAGGATCAGCCCCAGCATTTT. Translated, it gives CASTWTGKDQPQHF.

Turning to this clone: Germline and junction disagree at one end, which may indicate a read error. This chain connects TRBV7-7 to TRBJ1-6; TRBD1 might be the D (5 bases). The germline gives CDR1 SSHAT, CDR2 FNYEAQ (reference sequence). The CDR3 sequence is 17 residues long. The CDR3 bases are TGTGCTAGCAGCTTTATATGGAGGGGCTCCTATAATTCACCCCTCCACTTT. Encoded protein: CASSFIWRGSYNSPLHF.

This chain joins TRBV5-6 and TRBJ1-6; TRBD1 agrees at 8 bases. This CDR3 has 17 amino acids. Trimming at V came to 4 bases and at J to 7 bases, leaving 13 bases not matched to a gene. Germline CDR1 and CDR2: SGHDT and YYEEEE. The CDR3 DNA is TGTGCCAGCAGCCCCCCGAGGACAGGGAATTCAAATTCACCCCTCCACTTT. It translates to CASSPPRTGNSNSPLHF. The full variable domain, rest sourced from reference TRBV5-6 and TRBJ1-6, is DAGVTQSPTHLIKTRGQQVTLRCSPKSGHDTVSWYQQALGQGPQFIFQYYEEEERQRGNFPDRFSGHQFPNYSSELNVNALLLGDSALYLCASSPPRTGNSNSPLHFGNGTRLTVT.

This chain joins TRBV7-9 and TRBJ1-2; perhaps TRBD1 as D (5 bases). The CDR3 has 13 residues. Per the germline V gene, CDR1 is SEHNR and CDR2 is FQNEAQ (reference sequence). V was clipped by 5 bases and J by 5 bases, with 12 bases between them. This chain's CDR3 is CASSRREFYGYTF. For the CDR3, the DNA is TGTGCCAGCAGCCGCAGGGAATTTTATGGCTACACCTTC.

A note on this clone: Different DNA sequences within this sample yield the same CDR3. The rearrangement links TRBV9 to TRBJ1-5; the match to TRBD1 covers 8 bases. The CDR3 has 15 residues. J lost 2 bases, V lost 0 bases, and 1 base had no gene match. Germline loops: CDR1 SGDLS, CDR2 YYNGEE. The CDR3 bases are TGTGCCAGCAGCGTAGAGGGACAGGGCAATCAGCCCCAGCATTTT. It is translated as CASSVEGQGNQPQHF. Using reference TRBV9 and TRBJ1-5 for the parts outside the CDR3, the full variable domain is DSGVTQTPKHLITATGQRVTLRCSPRSGDLSVYWYQQSLDQGLQFLIQYYNGEERAKGNILERFSAQQFPDLHSELNLSSLELGDSALYFCASSVEGQGNQPQHFGDGTRLSIL.

The chain is built from TRBV7-2 and TRBJ1-1; D remains unclear. This CDR3 contains 15 residues. V was shortened by 1 base and J by 2 bases, with 11 bases between the two germline ends. The V gene's germline CDR1 is SGHTA and CDR2 FQGNSA. The CDR3 sequence is CASSLGVGLNTEAFF. CDR3 DNA: TGTGCCAGCAGCTTAGGGGTGGGCCTTAACACTGAAGCTTTCTTT.

This clone was counted once. This chain uses TRBV10-2 with TRBJ1-5; D unresolved. Germline V gene lookup returns CDR1 WSHSY and CDR2 SAAADI. Trimming cost V 6 bases and J 3 bases, with 12 bases left between them. The CDR3 sequence is 14 residues long. CDR3 protein: CASSEAQLNQPQHF. CDR3 in DNA: TGCGCCAGCAGCGAGGCACAGCTCAATCAGCCCCAGCATTTT.

The rearrangement uses TRBV6-5 and TRBJ1-6; D is possibly TRBD1 (6 bases). The CDR3 consists of 15 residues. Germline CDR1 MNHEY, CDR2 SVGAGI. Trimming cost V 6 bases and J 9 bases, with 18 bases left between them. This CDR3 is CASRTGKNNGSPLHF. Here the CDR3 DNA reads TGTGCCAGCAGAACAGGGAAAAATAACGGTTCACCCCTCCACTTT.

The chain is built from TRBV28 and TRBJ2-1; TRBD1 matches 7 bases. With 6 bases clipped from V and 7 bases from J, the junction kept 15 bases outside the gene matches. CDR3 length: 16 amino acids. The germline V gene encodes CDR1 MDHEN and CDR2 SYDVKM. The CDR3 DNA reads as TGTGCCAGCAGGAAAAACAGGGGCCCCCTTGGGAATGAGCAGTTCTTC. Translated: CASRKNRGPLGNEQFF. The complete variable domain, with remaining parts taken from reference TRBV28 and TRBJ2-1, reads DVKVTQSSRYLVKRTGEKVFLECVQDMDHENMFWYRQDPGLGLRLIYFSYDVKMKEKGDIPEGYSVSREKKERFSLILESASTNQTSMYLCASRKNRGPLGNEQFFGPGTRLTVL.

This rearrangement joins TRBV5-1 to TRBJ2-4; D may be TRBD1 (6 bases). Germline CDR1 reads SGHRS; CDR2 reads YFSETQ. V lost 0 bases and J 5 bases, leaving 12 bases between the germline ends. There are 15 residues in the CDR3. The CDR3 reads CASSLGRGLQNIQYF. Here the CDR3 DNA reads TGCGCCAGCAGCTTGGGCAGGGGTCTCCAAAACATTCAGTACTTC.

J is TRBJ1-1 and V is TRBV10-3; weak D call: TRBD1 (5 bases). This CDR3 spans 13 amino acids. V dropped 5 bases and J dropped 1 base, with 8 bases sitting between them. Germline CDR1 is ENHRY and CDR2 is SYGVKD. CDR3 region: CAISLTANTEAFF. DNA for the CDR3: TGTGCCATCAGTTTGACAGCGAACACTGAAGCTTTCTTT.

V usage is TRBV28 and J usage is TRBJ1-4; a weak D match, TRBD1 (5 bases). Trimming stripped 6 bases from V and 7 bases from J, with 18 bases between. This CDR3 contains 15 residues. CDR1 and CDR2 (germline): MDHEN, SYDVKM. CDR3 sequence (DNA): TGTGCCAGCAGCCGGGGCGGTTCGGAGGGTGAAAAACTGTTTTTT. Translating it yields CASSRGGSEGEKLFF. The whole variable domain, remainder taken from reference TRBV28 and TRBJ1-4, is DVKVTQSSRYLVKRTGEKVFLECVQDMDHENMFWYRQDPGLGLRLIYFSYDVKMKEKGDIPEGYSVSREKKERFSLILESASTNQTSMYLCASSRGGSEGEKLFFGSGTQLSVL.

In this sample, this clone turned up once. This chain links TRBV7-9 with TRBJ2-2; D may be TRBD2 (5 bases). This CDR3 contains 15 residues. Germline V gene lookup returns CDR1 SEHNR and CDR2 FQNEAQ (reference sequence). V lost 4 bases to trimming and J lost 5 bases, with 14 bases between them. The CDR3: CASSSPTTPTGELFF. CDR3 nucleotides: TGTGCCAGCAGCTCTCCGACTACACCAACCGGGGAGCTGTTTTTT.

In DNA, the CDR3 is TGTGCCAGCAGTGAAGCGGGGGGGCGCGCTAATGAAAAACTGTTTTTT. Translation: CASSEAGGRANEKLFF. This chain uses TRBV6-1 with TRBJ1-4; possible D gene TRBD1, 6 bases. Between the trimmed V and J ends, which lost 0 bases and 3 bases, there was a span of 11 bases. CDR3 size: 16 residues. CDR1 is MNHNS, CDR2 SASEGT, per germline.

The genes are TRBV18 and TRBJ1-1; tentative D call: TRBD1 (6 bases). CDR1 and CDR2 from the germline V gene are KGHSH and LQKENI. Between the trimmed V and J ends, which lost 2 bases and 1 base, there was a span of 11 bases. The length of the CDR3 is 15 residues. CDR3 protein: CASSPGGSENTEAFF. The CDR3 DNA sequence: TGTGCCAGCTCACCAGGGGGCTCCGAGAACACTGAAGCTTTCTTT.